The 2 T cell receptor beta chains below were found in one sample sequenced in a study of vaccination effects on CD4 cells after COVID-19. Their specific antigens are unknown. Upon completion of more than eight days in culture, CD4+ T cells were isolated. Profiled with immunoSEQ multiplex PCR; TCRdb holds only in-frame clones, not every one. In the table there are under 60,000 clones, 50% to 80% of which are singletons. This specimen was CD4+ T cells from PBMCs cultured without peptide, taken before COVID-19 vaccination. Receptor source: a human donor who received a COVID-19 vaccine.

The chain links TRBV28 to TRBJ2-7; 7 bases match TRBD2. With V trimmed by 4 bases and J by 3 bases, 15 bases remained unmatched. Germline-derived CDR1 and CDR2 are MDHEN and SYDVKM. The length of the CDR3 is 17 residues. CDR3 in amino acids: CASSSPPYKRGGYEQYF. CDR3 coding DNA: TGTGCCAGCAGTTCGCCCCCTTATAAGCGGGGCGGCTACGAGCAGTACTTC.

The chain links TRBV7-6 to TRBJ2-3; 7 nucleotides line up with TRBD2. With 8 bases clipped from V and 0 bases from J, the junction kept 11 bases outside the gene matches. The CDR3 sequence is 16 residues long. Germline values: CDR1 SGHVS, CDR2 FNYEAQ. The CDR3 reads CASQTGRAGSTDTQYF. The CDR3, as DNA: TGTGCCAGCCAAACGGGGAGGGCGGGGAGCACAGATACGCAGTATTTT.